Listed below are T cell receptor beta chains from one sample, sequenced in a study of shared clonotypes between healthy human individuals. The data were produced by immunoSEQ multiplex PCR, yet TCRdb's version contains in-frame clones alone and is incomplete. The sample contains more than 2,000,000 clones, over 85% of which appear only once. The sample comprised naive CD4+ T cells sorted from blood. The receptors were gathered from a man aged 18-30 years in good health. The CDR3 runs from the conserved cysteine through the conserved F or W. The order of the fields is J gene, clone size, V gene, D gene, CDR3 protein, CDR3 DNA. D genes are given only for firm matches. Not all rows give a size; the values are once, few, many and, for expanded clones, a class.

>TRBJ1-1|.|TRBV18|.
CASSPQGRDTEAFF
TGTGCCAGCTCACCTCAGGGAAGGGACACTGAAGCTTTCTTT
>TRBJ1-3|.|TRBV2|.
CASSDRSGNTIYF
TGTGCCAGCAGTGACCGCAGTGGAAACACCATATATTTT
>TRBJ1-6|.|TRBV30|.
CAWTGSSSSYNSPLHF
TGTGCCTGGACGGGTAGCTCCTCCTCCTATAATTCACCCCTCCACTTT
>TRBJ1-6|.|TRBV2|TRBD1
CASSAAGQESLNNSPLHF
TGTGCCAGCAGTGCGGCGGGACAGGAGTCGTTAAATAATTCACCCCTCCACTTT
>TRBJ2-1|.|TRBV4-3|.
CASSQGGRYNEQFF
TGCGCCAGCAGCCAAGGAGGGCGGTACAATGAGCAGTTCTTC
>TRBJ1-3|once|TRBV30|.
CAWSFGENTIYF
TGTGCCTGGAGTTTCGGGGAGAACACCATATATTTT
>TRBJ1-3|.|TRBV27|TRBD1
CASFDRAGNTIYF
TGTGCCAGCTTTGACAGGGCTGGAAACACCATATATTTT
>TRBJ1-1|.|TRBV5-4|.
CASSLGTLGMNTEAFF
TGTGCCAGCAGCTTGGGGACCTTGGGGATGAACACTGAAGCTTTCTTT
>TRBJ2-7|.|TRBV4-1|TRBD2
CASSRILAGGNYEQYF
TGCGCCAGCAGCCGGATACTAGCGGGGGGGAACTACGAGCAGTACTTC
>TRBJ1-2|.|TRBV29-1|TRBD1
CSVATGQGYYGYTF
TGCAGCGTTGCCACGGGACAGGGGTACTATGGCTACACCTTC
>TRBJ2-3|.|TRBV19|.
CASSSGTYSTDTQYF
TGTGCCAGTAGTAGCGGGACATACAGCACAGATACGCAGTATTTT
>TRBJ2-7|.|TRBV9|TRBD2
CASSFGTSGSYEQYF
TGTGCCAGCAGCTTCGGGACTAGCGGTTCCTACGAGCAGTACTTC
>TRBJ2-5|.|TRBV4-1|.
CASSQGRGGPGETQYF
TGCGCCAGCAGCCAAGGGAGGGGGGGCCCAGGAGAGACCCAGTACTTC
>TRBJ2-5|.|TRBV5-1|.
CASSLEGGAETQYF
TGCGCCAGCAGCTTGGAGGGGGGAGCAGAGACCCAGTACTTC
>TRBJ1-2|.|TRBV29-1|.
CSADWDYGYTF
TGCAGCGCAGACTGGGACTATGGCTACACCTTC
>TRBJ2-5|.|TRBV15|.
CATSRDPRETQYF
TGTGCCACCAGCAGAGATCCCAGAGAGACCCAGTACTTC
>TRBJ2-7|.|TRBV18|TRBD1
CASSGTERDSYYEQYF
TGTGCCAGCTCGGGTACCGAAAGGGACAGCTACTACGAGCAGTACTTC
>TRBJ2-7|.|TRBV4-1|.
CASSQDGLYEQYF
TGCGCCAGCAGCCAAGATGGTCTCTACGAGCAGTACTTC